The 11 T cell receptor beta chains below all came from one sample that was sequenced in a study of blood T cell repertoires in COVID-19. TCRdb's table, derived via immunoSEQ multiplex PCR, lists solely in-frame clones and lacks some. Altogether roughly 52,000 clones are present, approximately 89% being singletons, with the ten largest covering 25% to 35%. Sequencing input: peripheral blood. Receptors originate from a woman over 75 with acute or convalescent COVID-19.

The rearrangement uses TRBV3-1 (or the pseudogene TRBV3-2) and TRBJ2-5, with a weak D call TRBD2 (6 bases). The length of the CDR3 is 15 residues. Germline CDR1 reads LGHDT; CDR2 reads YNNKEL (reference sequence). The V end was cut by 7 bases, the J end by 5 bases, with 20 bases between. Here the CDR3 reads CASTPRGRGGETQYF. CDR3 sequence (DNA): TGTGCCAGCACCCCTCGTGGGCGGGGCGGGGAGACCCAGTACTTC.

The rearrangement joins TRBV2 to TRBJ2-5; D might be TRBD1 (6 bases). The V end lost 3 bases, the J end lost 5 bases, and 7 bases lay between the germline ends. There are 12 residues in the CDR3. The germline V gene has CDR1 SNHLY and CDR2 FYNNEI. The CDR3 sequence is CASSDQGETQYF. CDR3 DNA: TGTGCCAGCAGTGACCAGGGGGAGACCCAGTACTTC.

This clone was detected only a few times. The chain is built from TRBV7-6 and TRBJ1-2; TRBD1 aligns across 7 bases. CDR3 length: 16 amino acids. Germline loops: CDR1 SGHVS, CDR2 FNYEAQ. After removal of 5 bases from V and 4 bases from J, the junction contained 13 bases not matched to a gene. The CDR3 DNA reads as TGTGCCAGCAGCCACTCGGGCAGGGGGATGGGCTATGGCTACACCTTC. Encoded protein: CASSHSGRGMGYGYTF.

CDR3 in amino acids: CASFRSGGGPETQYF. CDR3 nucleotide sequence: TGTGCCAGCTTCCGGAGCGGGGGGGGCCCAGAGACCCAGTACTTC. This sequence joins TRBV3-1 (or the pseudogene TRBV3-2) and TRBJ2-5, with TRBD2 matching 10 bases. CDR3 length equals 15 residues. CDR1 and CDR2 from the germline V gene are LGHDT and YNNKEL (reference sequence). Trimming at V came to 8 bases and at J to 4 bases, leaving 10 bases not matched to a gene.

This chain joins TRBV21-1 and TRBJ2-7; TRBD1, as called in the table, went unchecked against the DNA. TRBV21-1 is given as a pseudogene. This CDR3 has 15 residues. The CDR3 reads CASSNWDRGPYEQYF. The CDR3 DNA follows: TGTGCCAGCAGCAATTGGGACAGGGGGCCCTACGAGCAGTACTTC.

The chain combines TRBV20-1 with TRBJ2-5, with 11 bases identical to TRBD2. V was pared by 3 bases and J by 8 bases, with 2 bases of the junction left unmatched. The CDR3 is 12 residues long. Per germline, CDR1 DFQATT and CDR2 SNEGSKA (reference sequence). CDR3 region: CSASLAGGTQYF. CDR3 coding DNA: TGCAGTGCTAGTCTAGCGGGGGGTACCCAGTACTTC.

This chain uses TRBV10-3 with TRBJ2-3, with D tentatively TRBD2 (6 bases). Germline CDR1 reads ENHRY; CDR2 reads SYGVKD. The CDR3 is made up of 15 amino acids. Trimming left V 0 bases short and J 3 bases short, with 10 bases between. CDR3 amino acids: CAISESRGMTDTQYF. CDR3 nucleotide sequence: TGTGCCATCAGTGAGTCGCGGGGAATGACAGATACGCAGTATTTT.

The rearrangement links TRBV2 to TRBJ2-1; 8 bases match TRBD2. Germline assignment: CDR1 SNHLY and CDR2 FYNNEI. The CDR3 consists of 14 residues. V lost 9 bases and J lost 6; bases outside the gene matches: 10. The CDR3 nucleotides are TGTGCCAGTATACTTAGCGGGACCGGCAATGAGCAGTTCTTC. Its protein is CASILSGTGNEQFF.

This clone was seen a handful of times. The chain combines TRBV3-1 (or the pseudogene TRBV3-2) with TRBJ1-3; D gene unclear. Germline lookup yields CDR1 LGHDT and CDR2 YNNKEL (reference sequence). Trimming pared 1 base from V and 4 bases from J, leaving 8 bases between. This CDR3 has 14 residues. CDR3 region: CASSQALWGNTIYF. The CDR3 bases are TGTGCCAGCAGCCAAGCACTTTGGGGAAACACCATATATTTT.

The gene calls are TRBV15 and TRBJ2-2; no clear D. The germline V and J ends were trimmed by 1 base and 0 bases, with 15 bases remaining between them. Germline V gene sequence: CDR1 LNHNV, CDR2 YYDKDF (reference sequence). The CDR3 length is 18 residues. CDR3 nucleotides: TGTGCCACCAGCAGAGGTCAGGCGATTCCCTCGAACACCGGGGAGCTGTTTTTT. Translating it yields CATSRGQAIPSNTGELFF.

The V and J genes are TRBV4-1 and TRBJ2-6, with a weak D call TRBD1 (6 bases). Per germline, CDR1 MGHRA and CDR2 YSYEKL. CDR3 length: 18 residues. Trimming cost V 5 bases and J 2 bases, with 19 bases left between them. The CDR3 sequence is CASSYRALSEAGANVLTF. CDR3 sequence (DNA): TGCGCCAGCAGCTACAGGGCCCTCTCGGAGGCTGGGGCCAACGTCCTGACTTTC.